This T cell receptor beta chain was retrieved from a study of blood T cell repertoires in COVID-19. About the research overall: The United States, Italy and Spain supplied acute and convalescent COVID-19 samples. PBMCs, B-cell-depleted T cells, or T cells provided the cDNA or gDNA that made up the material.

In the original analysis: Estimates of nucleated cell counts were drawn from the amplification of reference gene primers. Produced via immunoSEQ multiplex PCR; TCRdb's table is partial and in-frame only. D and trimming were read from the DNA, whereas the V and J calls and clone size are those reported in that table. Of 150,000 to 200,000 clones in the sample, approximately 90% were seen once. Input material: peripheral blood. This clonotype originated in a man aged 18 to 29 who had recovered from COVID-19.

The CDR3 DNA reads as TGTGCCAGCTCACCATTCACTAGCGGGATAGGTGATACGCAGTATTTT. Protein product: CASSPFTSGIGDTQYF. This chain joins TRBV18 and TRBJ2-3; 10 nucleotides match TRBD2. Germline V lookup: CDR1 KGHSH, CDR2 LQKENI. This CDR3 is built from 16 residues. V shed 2 bases, J shed 6 bases, and the junction held 8 bases outside the gene matches.